The next 20 T cell receptor beta chains were all read from a single sample in a study of T-cell memory formation after mild COVID-19. A single record per CDR3 protein comes from TCRdb applying MiXCR to the 5' RACE reads. The table includes about 270,000 distinct CDR3 sequences, around 15% detected once. Sequenced: PBMCs or a T cell subset sorted from them (not recorded which). The receptors stem from a man in his late teens or twenties who had mild COVID-19 (a few samples of this study predate the infection). Cell type and time point are not known.

This clonotype was found a few times. The chain carries TRBV7-9 and TRBJ1-2; D call uncertain. The CDR3 runs to 13 residues. V lost 1 base and J 3 bases, leaving 6 bases between the germline ends. Germline V CDR1 and CDR2: SEHNR, FQNEAQ (reference sequence). The chain's CDR3 is CASSLGIDYGYTF. In nucleotides, the CDR3 is TGTGCCAGCAGCTTAGGGATCGACTATGGCTACACCTTC. Together with reference TRBV7-9 and TRBJ1-2, the CDR3 gives the full variable domain: DTGVSQNPRHKITKRGQNVTFRCDPISEHNRLYWYRQTLGQGPEFLTYFQNEAQLEKSRLLSDRFSAERPKGSFSTLEIQRTEQGDSAMYLCASSLGIDYGYTFGSGTRLTVV.

The chain has TRBV30 and TRBJ2-7; D gene unclear. V dropped 0 bases and J dropped 4 bases, with 7 bases sitting between them. The CDR3 loop spans 12 amino acids. Germline CDR1 is GTSNPN and CDR2 is SVGIG (reference sequence). The CDR3 nucleotides read TGTGCCTGGAGTGTTAGGCTTTACGAGCAGTACTTC. This sequence encodes CAWSVRLYEQYF.

A few counts support this clonotype. V is TRBV4-3 and J is TRBJ1-2; D remains unclear. The CDR3 runs 17 residues. In germline, CDR1 is LGHNA, CDR2 YSLEER. Trimming took 0 bases from V and 7 from J, leaving 21 bases between them. Written as DNA, the CDR3 is TGCGCCAGCAGCCAAGATATCTCCGGGAGGAACTGGCGTGGCTACACCTTC. The encoded protein is CASSQDISGRNWRGYTF.

The chain joins TRBV7-2 to TRBJ2-3; 11 bases align to TRBD2. The germline V gene encodes CDR1 SGHTA and CDR2 FQGNSA. Trimming at V came to 4 bases and at J to 4 bases, leaving 7 bases not matched to a gene. CDR3 size: 16 residues. CDR3: CASSSRGLAVADTQYF. CDR3 in DNA: TGTGCCAGCAGCTCCCGGGGACTAGCGGTTGCAGATACGCAGTATTTT.

V and J are TRBV12-3 or TRBV12-4 and TRBJ2-7, with D possibly called TRBD1 or TRBD2 (6 bases each). Trimming pared 7 bases from V and 7 bases from J, leaving 17 bases between. There are 13 residues in the CDR3. The CDR3 sequence: CASTYDWGAEQYF. The CDR3 nucleotides are TGTGCCAGCACCTACGATTGGGGGGCAGAGCAGTACTTC.

This clonotype has at least ten counts. The CDR3 reads CASSDFGSAKNIQYF. The CDR3 nucleotides are TGTGCCAGCAGTGATTTTGGGTCAGCCAAAAACATTCAGTACTTC. The chain has TRBV6-1 and TRBJ2-4; D is ambiguous. The CDR3 consists of 15 residues. CDR1 is MNHNS and CDR2 is SASEGT in the germline V gene. V dropped 3 bases and J dropped 0 bases, with 9 bases sitting between them.

The chain uses TRBV7-9 and TRBJ1-2; D not certain. The CDR3 has 14 amino acids. CDR1 and CDR2 from the germline V gene are SEHNR and FQNEAQ (reference sequence). V shed 4 bases and J shed 2 bases, with 11 bases lying between them. The DNA for the CDR3 is TGTGCCAGCAGCTGGCCCGTGGGAAACTATGGCTACACCTTC. This codes for CASSWPVGNYGYTF.

This clonotype was detected a few times. The chain couples TRBV10-3 to TRBJ2-5, with TRBD1 matching over 8 bases. J gave up 3 bases and V 2 bases, and 5 bases lay outside the gene matches. The CDR3 runs 15 residues. Germline V lookup: CDR1 ENHRY, CDR2 SYGVKD. The CDR3 reads CAISERGTGKETQYF. Here the CDR3 DNA reads TGTGCCATCAGTGAGCGGGGGACAGGAAAAGAGACCCAGTACTTC.

V is TRBV30 and J is TRBJ2-7, with TRBD1 matching 8 bases. Losses at the gene ends were 5 bases for V and 2 bases for J; bases not matched to a gene: 8. This CDR3 has 14 residues. CDR1 and CDR2 from the germline V gene are GTSNPN and SVGIG (reference sequence). CDR3 DNA: TGTGCCTGGTCCCGGACAGGGAAACCCTACGAGCAGTACTTC. Translation: CAWSRTGKPYEQYF.

This chain connects TRBV4-1 to TRBJ2-3; D not certain. The CDR3 is made up of 16 amino acids. CDR1 and CDR2 from the germline V gene are MGHRA and YSYEKL. Trimming cost V 4 bases and J 3 bases, with 17 bases left between them. The CDR3 is CASSPRAAGQTDTQYF. The DNA for the CDR3 is TGCGCCAGCAGCCCCCGGGCCGCCGGGCAGACAGATACGCAGTATTTT.

The rearrangement links TRBV2 to TRBJ2-7; D remains ambiguous. CDR3 length: 14 residues. V was clipped by 7 bases and J by 3 bases, with 16 bases between them. CDR1 is SNHLY, CDR2 FYNNEI, per germline. The CDR3 nucleotides are TGTGCCAGCACCCCGTTGGGCGCTTTCTACGAGCAGTACTTC. It specifies CASTPLGAFYEQYF.

This sequence joins TRBV11-2 and TRBJ2-7, with a possible D match to TRBD2 (6 bases). Germline V CDR1 and CDR2: SGHAT, FQNNGV. With 1 base removed from V and 2 bases from J, the gap between germline ends came to 18 bases. This CDR3 region has 17 residues. The CDR3 spells CASSLVVAWDSTYEQYF. The DNA of the CDR3 is TGTGCCAGCAGCTTAGTCGTTGCTTGGGACTCAACCTACGAGCAGTACTTC. The full variable domain, rest sourced from reference TRBV11-2 and TRBJ2-7, is EAGVAQSPRYKIIEKRQSVAFWCNPISGHATLYWYQQILGQGPKLLIQFQNNGVVDDSQLPKDRFSAERLKGVDSTLKIQPAKLEDSAVYLCASSLVVAWDSTYEQYFGPGTRLTVT.

This clonotype occurred a few times. The CDR3 loop is CASSEKGVRRGITDTQYF. The CDR3 DNA reads as TGTGCCAGCAGTGAAAAGGGAGTACGGCGGGGAATCACAGATACGCAGTATTTT. V usage is TRBV25-1 and J usage is TRBJ2-3, with D possibly matching TRBD2 (6 bases). Trimming cost V 2 bases and J 2 bases, with 20 bases left between them. Germline-derived CDR1 and CDR2 are MGHDK and SYGVNS. This CDR3 region has 18 residues. Variable domain in full (rest from reference TRBV25-1 and TRBJ2-3): EADIYQTPRYLVIGTGKKITLECSQTMGHDKMYWYQQDPGMELHLIHYSYGVNSTEKGDLSSESTVSRIRTEHFPLTLESARPSHTSQYLCASSEKGVRRGITDTQYFGPGTRLTVL.

The V and J genes are TRBV27 and TRBJ1-4, with D uncertain. This CDR3 spans 13 amino acids. Germline CDR1 MNHEY, CDR2 SMNVEV (reference sequence). V lost 7 bases to trimming and J lost 8 bases, with 14 bases between them. CDR3 residues: CASKMGRLEKLFF. CDR3 in DNA: TGTGCCAGCAAGATGGGCAGGTTGGAAAAACTGTTTTTT.

This clonotype was detected a few times. The genes are TRBV5-6 and TRBJ1-1; 8 bases map to TRBD1. This CDR3 has 13 residues. The germline V gene has CDR1 SGHDT and CDR2 YYEEEE. V gave up 4 bases and J gave up 11 bases; unmatched junction bases: 10. Here the CDR3 reads CASSLLTGTGAFF. The CDR3 region has the DNA TGTGCCAGCAGCCTACTTACCGGGACAGGCGCTTTCTTT.

The rearrangement uses TRBV29-1 and TRBJ2-3; 7 bases are shared with TRBD1. The junction had 1 base not matched to a gene; V was cut back by 4 bases and J by 0 bases. The germline CDR1 and CDR2 sequences are SQVTM and ANQGSEA. This CDR3 comprises 13 residues. The CDR3 sequence: CSVGQGSTDTQYF. The CDR3 nucleotides are TGCAGCGTTGGACAGGGAAGCACAGATACGCAGTATTTT.

A few counts support this clonotype. The chain links TRBV9 to TRBJ2-2; D may be TRBD1 (6 bases). This CDR3 contains 14 residues. Germline loops: CDR1 SGDLS, CDR2 YYNGEE. The V gene lost 2 bases and the J gene lost 7 bases, with 12 bases spanning the gap. The DNA for the CDR3 is TGTGCCAGCAGCGTCCAGGGGCGGGTCGGGGAGCTGTTTTTT. Residues: CASSVQGRVGELFF.

The chain combines TRBV28 with TRBJ1-2, with 7 bases aligning to TRBD1. The CDR3 totals 14 residues. Germline CDR1 is MDHEN and CDR2 is SYDVKM. The junction had 7 bases not matched to a gene; V was cut back by 5 bases and J by 4 bases. As DNA, the CDR3 is TGTGCCAGCAGTAACCGACAGGGAACCTATGGCTACACCTTC. It yields the protein CASSNRQGTYGYTF.

The rearrangement links TRBV5-5 to TRBJ1-1, with TRBD1 as a possible D gene (6 bases). Germline V lookup: CDR1 SGHKS, CDR2 YYEKEE (reference sequence). The CDR3 totals 13 residues. Trimming stripped 4 bases from V and 3 bases from J, with 10 bases between. This CDR3 is CASSHRAYTEAFF. The CDR3 DNA follows: TGTGCCAGCAGCCACAGGGCGTACACTGAAGCTTTCTTT.

The rearrangement joins TRBV6-6 to TRBJ1-3; 9 bases fit TRBD1. Germline V lookup: CDR1 MNHNY, CDR2 SVGAGI (reference sequence). CDR3 length: 13 amino acids. Trimming removed 6 bases from V and 6 bases from J; junction bases left unmatched: 3. CDR3 sequence reads: CASSRDRENTIYF. CDR3 coding DNA: TGTGCCAGCAGCCGGGACAGGGAAAACACCATATATTTT.